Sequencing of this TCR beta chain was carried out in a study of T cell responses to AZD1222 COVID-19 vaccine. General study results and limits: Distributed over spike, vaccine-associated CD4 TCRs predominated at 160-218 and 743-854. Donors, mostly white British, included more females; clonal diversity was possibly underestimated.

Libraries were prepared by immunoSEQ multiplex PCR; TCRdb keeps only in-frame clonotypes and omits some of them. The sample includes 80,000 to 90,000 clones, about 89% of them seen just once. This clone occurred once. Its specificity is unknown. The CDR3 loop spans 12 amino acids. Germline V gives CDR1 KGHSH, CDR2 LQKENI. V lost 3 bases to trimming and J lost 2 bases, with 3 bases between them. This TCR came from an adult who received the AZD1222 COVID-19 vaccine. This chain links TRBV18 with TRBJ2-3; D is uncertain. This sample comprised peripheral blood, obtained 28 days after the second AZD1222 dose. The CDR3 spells CASSPPTDTQYF. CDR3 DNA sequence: TGTGCCAGCTCACCCCCCACAGATACGCAGTATTTT.